The sequence of this T cell receptor beta chain was determined in a study of cytomegalovirus exposure and HLA in healthy donors. Overall study results and limits: Rates of TCR association differed by HLA locus in a later analysis, with DRB1 highest and HLA-C lowest.

The PCR employed 60 Vbeta primers together with 13 Jbeta primers. The method was immunoSEQ multiplex PCR; TCRdb's version includes in-frame clones alone and lacks a portion of them. This sample's table has approximately 130,000 clones. Note on this clone: Its antigen is unidentified.

This clonotype was sampled from a woman aged 60 to 75 in good health and CMV-seronegative. Sample: PBMCs.

The CDR3 DNA is TGTGCCAGCAGTCTCACAGGAGGGGTAGGGTCTGGAAACACCATATATTTT. The encoded protein is CASSLTGGVGSGNTIYF. The chain links TRBV7-3 to TRBJ1-3, with D tentatively TRBD1 (5 bases). Between the trimmed V and J ends, which lost 6 bases and 1 base, there was a span of 19 bases. Germline lookup yields CDR1 SGHTA and CDR2 FQGTGA. CDR3 length: 17 residues.